This TCR beta chain comes out of a study of early T cells in non-severe SARS-CoV-2 infection. This clonotype was seen only a few times. The CDR3 has 13 residues. Deletions cut 4 bases from V and 5 bases from J, with 10 bases between. Germline CDR1 MNHEY, CDR2 SMNVEV (reference sequence). TCRdb reanalysed the 5' RACE reads using MiXCR and keeps one entry per CDR3 protein. The sample yields some 60,000 distinct CDR3 sequences, roughly 10% seen once. This clonotype originated in an adult who was a healthcare worker with PCR-confirmed SARS-CoV-2 infection or an uninfected control (not recorded which). The chain is built from TRBV27 and TRBJ2-3; D possibly corresponds to TRBD1 (6 bases). Material: whole blood. DNA of the CDR3: TGTGCCAGCAGTTCAACAGGGATAGATACGCAGTATTTT. It encodes CASSSTGIDTQYF.